The sequence of this T cell receptor (beta chain) was determined in a study of blood T cell repertoires in COVID-19. CDR3 length: 13 residues. Trimming shortened V by 1 base and J by 11 bases, and 14 bases separated the two germline ends. CDR1 SGHNT and CDR2 YENEEA come from the germline V gene. In the authors' methods: Estimates of nucleated cell counts were drawn from the amplification of reference gene primers. Sequencing was performed with immunoSEQ multiplex PCR; in TCRdb, only in-frame clones are kept and a portion is missing. V and J calls and clone size come straight from that table; D and trimming were deduced from the DNA. The sample includes 100,000 to 150,000 clones, 85% of them seen just once.

The chain recombines TRBV11-3 with TRBJ1-1; no reliable D call. The material sequenced was peripheral blood. The sequence was obtained from a woman aged 80 or over with acute or convalescent COVID-19. CDR3 sequence reads: CASSLGSSPRAFF. In DNA, the CDR3 is TGTGCCAGCAGCTTAGGATCCTCCCCGAGGGCTTTCTTT.